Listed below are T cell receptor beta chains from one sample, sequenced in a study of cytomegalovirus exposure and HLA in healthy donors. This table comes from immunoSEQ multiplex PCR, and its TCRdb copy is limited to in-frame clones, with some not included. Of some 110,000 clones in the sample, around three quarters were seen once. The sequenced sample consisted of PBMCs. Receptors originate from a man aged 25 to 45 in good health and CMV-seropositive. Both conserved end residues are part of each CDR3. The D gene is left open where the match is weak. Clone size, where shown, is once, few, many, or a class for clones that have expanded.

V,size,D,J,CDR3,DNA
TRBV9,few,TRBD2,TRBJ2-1,CASSELLAGGHEQFF,TGTGCCAGCAGCGAACTACTAGCGGGAGGGCATGAGCAGTTCTTC
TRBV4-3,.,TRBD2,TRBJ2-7,CASSQGRGGADEQYF,TGCGCCAGCAGCCAAGGTCGCGGGGGGGCCGACGAGCAGTACTTC
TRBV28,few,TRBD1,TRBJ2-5,CASSSLSGGAETQYF,TGTGCCAGCAGTTCACTCTCAGGGGGCGCGGAGACCCAGTACTTC
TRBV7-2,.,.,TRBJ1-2,CASSLADSPFYGYTF,TGTGCCAGCAGCTTAGCCGACAGTCCCTTCTATGGCTACACCTTC
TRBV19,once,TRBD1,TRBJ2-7,CASSTRQGAYEQYF,TGTGCCAGTAGTACCCGACAGGGTGCCTACGAGCAGTACTTC
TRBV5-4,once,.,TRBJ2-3,CASTPPGGISTDTQYF,TGTGCCAGCACCCCGCCTGGGGGGATCAGCACAGATACGCAGTATTTT
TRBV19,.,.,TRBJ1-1,CASRPGTLNTEAFF,TGTGCCAGTAGGCCCGGGACACTGAACACTGAAGCTTTCTTT
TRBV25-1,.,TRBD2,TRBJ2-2,CASSEMTSGDTGELFF,TGTGCCAGCAGTGAAATGACTAGCGGGGACACCGGGGAGCTGTTTTTT
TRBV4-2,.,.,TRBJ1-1,CASSQDRRQEATEAFF,TGTGCCAGCAGCCAAGATCGACGACAGGAAGCCACTGAAGCTTTCTTT
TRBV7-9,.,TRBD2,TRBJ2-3,CASSPGGGDTQYF,TGTGCCAGCAGCCCAGGCGGGGGAGATACGCAGTATTTT
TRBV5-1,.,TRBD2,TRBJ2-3,CASRGIGAGVFTDTQYF,TGCGCCAGCAGGGGGATTGGCGCGGGGGTTTTCACAGATACGCAGTATTTT